The subject of this entry is one TCR beta chain. The antigen this receptor binds is unknown. It has no much larger one-base neighbor in the sample; base qualities were not kept. CDR1 is given as LNHDA and CDR2 as SQIVND, both from the germline V gene (reference sequence). Relative to germline, V is missing 7 bases and J is missing 8 bases, with 8 bases of the junction outside any gene match. From its cysteine to its phenylalanine, the CDR3 spans 14 amino acids. CDR3 DNA is the only sequence kept; it has 42 bases, read in frame from the first base. The data originate from a study of T cell responses to AZD1222 COVID-19 vaccine (dated by TCRdb to 2020 to 2023). With regard to the full study: A total of 233 trial participants underwent TCR sequencing, of whom 200 to 220 had received two doses of AZD1222 and 26 had received two doses of the MenACWY control vaccine. Trial participants were enrolled by age into subgroups of 18-55, 56-69 and 70-plus years, and around 140, 26 and 57 TCR-sequenced participants, respectively, were included in these subgroups. Overall study results and their limits: No day 14 peak-response samples were available, so repertoires were characterized only after the peak T cell response. Vaccine-associated CD4 TCRs spanned the whole spike protein, with dominant responses in regions 160-218 and 743-854. Participants were mostly white British and included more females than males, and it was suggested by the authors that clonal diversity may have been underestimated. Conclusions about previously exposed vaccinees are limited because only six or seven AZD1222 recipients were SARS-CoV-2 seropositive at baseline. After two AZD1222 doses, both the breadth and the depth of spike-specific TCRs were significantly higher than at day 0 and than in MenACWY recipients. The 56-69-year group was small, and its depth increase did not reach significance, likely because of low power. Reportedly, close to half of the unique spike-specific TCRs recognized epitopes lying outside the regions that are mutated in the B.1.351 and B.1.1.7 variants.

The CDR3 regions of human TCRbeta chains were analyzed by immunosequencing. In the source study's methods: TCRs in the repertoires were compared against a reference library of SARS-CoV-2-specific TCRs that had been generated with the MIRA antigen-specificity platform. Breadth was defined as the fraction of unique TCRs that were SARS-CoV-2-associated. Depth was defined as the fraction of total T cells that were SARS-CoV-2-associated. Using the MIRA data, every spike-specific TCR was mapped to the spike region that the TCR reacted to and assigned to either a CD4 or a CD8 class. Log10-transformed breadth and depth values were compared by one-way ANOVA with Sidak's multiple comparisons tests. TCRdb's version of the immuneACCESS table is confined to in-frame rearrangements and falls short of the full clone set. An unresolved V gene accounts for under half of the shortfall where checked; the remainder is of unknown origin. Clone size and V and J calls were adopted from that table, with D and trimming inferred from the DNA. Recorded for this sample are over 100,000 clones; around 87% of them occurred a single time. The ten largest account for roughly 4.5% of the sample.

In the paper's terms, the time point label means: about 28 days (+/-7) after the second vaccine dose. Because spike-specific TCR depth and breadth did not differ between the two schedules, AZD1222 recipients who got a second dose at roughly 4 weeks were pooled with those who got a second dose at roughly 12 weeks. The vaccinee samples were drawn from two UK trials, COV001 and COV002, one of which was a single-blind randomized controlled phase 2/3 trial testing AZD1222 (ChAdOx1 nCoV-19) in healthy adults. For TCRbeta chain sequencing, PBMC samples from trial participants were taken at day 0 and at day 28 after the second dose.

The source material was peripheral blood, sampled 28 days after the second AZD1222 dose. This receptor was taken from an adult who received the AZD1222 COVID-19 vaccine. The receptor chain draws on TRBV19 and TRBJ2-1; 10 bases in the middle match TRBD2. The base sequence is TGTGCCAGTACCTCTAGCGGGAGTTTCGATGAGCAGTTCTTC. Its protein is CASTSSGSFDEQFF.